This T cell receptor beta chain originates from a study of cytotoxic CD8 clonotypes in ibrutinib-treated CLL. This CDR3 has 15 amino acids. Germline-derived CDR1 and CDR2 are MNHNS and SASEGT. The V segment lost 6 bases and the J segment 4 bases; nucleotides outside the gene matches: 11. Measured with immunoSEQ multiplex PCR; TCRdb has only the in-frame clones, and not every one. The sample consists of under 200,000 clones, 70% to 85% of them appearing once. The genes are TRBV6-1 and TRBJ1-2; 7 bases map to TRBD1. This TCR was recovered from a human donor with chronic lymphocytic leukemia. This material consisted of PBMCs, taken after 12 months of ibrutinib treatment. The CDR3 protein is CASRQTGVLLYGYTF. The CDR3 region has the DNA TGTGCCAGCAGGCAAACAGGGGTATTACTCTATGGCTACACCTTC.